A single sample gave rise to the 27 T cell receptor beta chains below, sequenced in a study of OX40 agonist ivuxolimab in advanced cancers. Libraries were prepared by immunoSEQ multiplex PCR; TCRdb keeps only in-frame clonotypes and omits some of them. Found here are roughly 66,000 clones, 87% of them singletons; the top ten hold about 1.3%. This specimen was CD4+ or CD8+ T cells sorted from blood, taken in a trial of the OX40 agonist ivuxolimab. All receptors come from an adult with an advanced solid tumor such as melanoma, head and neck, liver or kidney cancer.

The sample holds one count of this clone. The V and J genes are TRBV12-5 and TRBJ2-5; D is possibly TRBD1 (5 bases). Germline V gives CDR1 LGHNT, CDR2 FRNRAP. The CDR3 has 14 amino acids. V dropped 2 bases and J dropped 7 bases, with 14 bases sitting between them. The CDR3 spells CASGLSRAPGTQYF. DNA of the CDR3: TGTGCTAGTGGTTTGTCCAGGGCCCCGGGGACCCAGTACTTC.

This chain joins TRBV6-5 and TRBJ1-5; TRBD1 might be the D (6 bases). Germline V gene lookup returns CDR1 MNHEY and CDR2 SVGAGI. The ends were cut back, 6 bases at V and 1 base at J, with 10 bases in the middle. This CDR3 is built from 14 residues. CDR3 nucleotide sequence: TGTGCCAGCAGCACCGACAGGAGCAATCAGCCCCAGCATTTT. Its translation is CASSTDRSNQPQHF.

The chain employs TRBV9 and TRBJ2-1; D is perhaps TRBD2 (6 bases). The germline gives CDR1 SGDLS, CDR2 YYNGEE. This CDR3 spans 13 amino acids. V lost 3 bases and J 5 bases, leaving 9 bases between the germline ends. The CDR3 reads CASSGLDNNEQFF. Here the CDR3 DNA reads TGTGCCAGCAGCGGACTAGATAACAATGAGCAGTTCTTC.

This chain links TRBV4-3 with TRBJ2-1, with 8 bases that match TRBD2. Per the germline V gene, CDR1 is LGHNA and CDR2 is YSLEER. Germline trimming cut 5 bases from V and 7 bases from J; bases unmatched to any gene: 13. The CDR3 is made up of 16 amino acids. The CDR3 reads CASSFTFIAGSNEQFF. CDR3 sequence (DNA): TGCGCCAGCAGCTTTACTTTCATAGCGGGGTCGAATGAGCAGTTCTTC.

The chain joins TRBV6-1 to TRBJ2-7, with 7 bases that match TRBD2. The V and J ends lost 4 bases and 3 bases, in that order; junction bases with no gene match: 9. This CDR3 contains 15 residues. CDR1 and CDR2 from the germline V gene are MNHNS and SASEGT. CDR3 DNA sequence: TGTGCCAGCAGTGGAGTTCCGGGACTAAACTACGAGCAGTACTTC. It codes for CASSGVPGLNYEQYF.

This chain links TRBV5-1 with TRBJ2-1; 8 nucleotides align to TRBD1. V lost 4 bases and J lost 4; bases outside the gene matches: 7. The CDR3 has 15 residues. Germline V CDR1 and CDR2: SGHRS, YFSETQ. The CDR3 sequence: CASSHRDRPYNEQFF. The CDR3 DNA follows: TGCGCCAGCAGCCACCGGGACAGGCCTTACAATGAGCAGTTCTTC. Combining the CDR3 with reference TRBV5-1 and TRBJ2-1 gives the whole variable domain KAGVTQTPRYLIKTRGQQVTLSCSPISGHRSVSWYQQTPGQGLQFLFEYFSETQRNKGNFPGRFSGRQFSNSRSEMNVSTLELGDSALYLCASSHRDRPYNEQFFGPGTRLTVL.

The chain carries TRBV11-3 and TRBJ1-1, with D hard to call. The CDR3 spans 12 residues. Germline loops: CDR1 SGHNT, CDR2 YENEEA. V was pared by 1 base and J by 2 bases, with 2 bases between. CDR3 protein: CASSLANTEAFF. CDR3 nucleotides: TGTGCCAGCAGCTTAGCCAACACTGAAGCTTTCTTT.

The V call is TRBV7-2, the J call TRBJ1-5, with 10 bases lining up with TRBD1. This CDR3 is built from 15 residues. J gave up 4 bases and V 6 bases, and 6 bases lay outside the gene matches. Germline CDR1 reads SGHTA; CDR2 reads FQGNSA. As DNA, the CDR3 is TGTGCCAGCAGACTGGTGGGACAGGGGAATCAGCCCCAGCATTTT. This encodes CASRLVGQGNQPQHF. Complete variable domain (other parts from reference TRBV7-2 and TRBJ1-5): GAGVSQSPSNKVTEKGKDVELRCDPISGHTALYWYRQSLGQGLEFLIYFQGNSAPDKSGLPSDRFSAERTGGSVSTLTIQRTQQEDSAVYLCASRLVGQGNQPQHFGDGTRLSIL.

The CDR3 loop is CASSPRSGEAEAFF. The DNA of the CDR3 is TGTGCCAGCTCTCCCAGATCGGGGGAAGCTGAAGCTTTCTTT. The chain employs TRBV18 and TRBJ1-1; maybe TRBD1 (5 bases). There are 14 residues in the CDR3. Trimming shortened V by 6 bases and J by 6 bases, and 17 bases separated the two germline ends. Germline CDR1 KGHSH, CDR2 LQKENI.

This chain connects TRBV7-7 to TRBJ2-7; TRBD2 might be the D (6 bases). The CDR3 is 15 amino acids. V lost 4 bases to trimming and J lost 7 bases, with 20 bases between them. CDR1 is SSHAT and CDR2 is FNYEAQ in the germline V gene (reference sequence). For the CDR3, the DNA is TGTGCCAGCAGCTCCGGGGGAGGCGTCGGGGAGGAGCAGTACTTC. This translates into CASSSGGGVGEEQYF.

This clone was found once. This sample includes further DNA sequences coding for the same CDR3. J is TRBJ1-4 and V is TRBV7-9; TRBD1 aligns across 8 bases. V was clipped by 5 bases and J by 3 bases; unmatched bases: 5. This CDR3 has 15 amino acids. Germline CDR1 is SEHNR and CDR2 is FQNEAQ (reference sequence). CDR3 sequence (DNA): TGTGCCAGCAGCACAGGACAGGGTGCTAATGAAAAACTGTTTTTT. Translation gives CASSTGQGANEKLFF.

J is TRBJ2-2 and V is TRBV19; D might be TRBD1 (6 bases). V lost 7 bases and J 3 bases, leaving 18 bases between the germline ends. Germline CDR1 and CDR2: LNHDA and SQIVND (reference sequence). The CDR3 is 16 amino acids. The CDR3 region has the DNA TGTGCCAGTATTACAAGAGGGTCAGGGGACACCGGGGAGCTGTTTTTT. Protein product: CASITRGSGDTGELFF.

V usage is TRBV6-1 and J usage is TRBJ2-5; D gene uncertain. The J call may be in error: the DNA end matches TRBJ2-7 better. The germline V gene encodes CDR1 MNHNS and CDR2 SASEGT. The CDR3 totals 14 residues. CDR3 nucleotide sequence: TGTGCCAGCTCGGTAGGTGTAGTGGACTACGAGCAGTACTTC. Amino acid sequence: CASSVGVVDYEQYF.

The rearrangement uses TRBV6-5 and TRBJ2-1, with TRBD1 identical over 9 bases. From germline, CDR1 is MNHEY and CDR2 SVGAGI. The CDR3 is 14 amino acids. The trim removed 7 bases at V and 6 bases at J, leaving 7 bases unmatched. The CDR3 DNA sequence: TGTGCCAGCATCGACAGGGGGGGTGGCAATGAGCAGTTCTTC. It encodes CASIDRGGGNEQFF.

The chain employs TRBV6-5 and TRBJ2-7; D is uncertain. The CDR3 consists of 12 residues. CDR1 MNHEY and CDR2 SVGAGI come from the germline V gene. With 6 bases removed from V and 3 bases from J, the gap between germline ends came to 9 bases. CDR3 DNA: TGTGCCAGCAGCGAAATCCTCTACGAGCAGTACTTC. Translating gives CASSEILYEQYF.

The CDR3 DNA sequence: TGTGCCAGCAGCTTAGATAGGAGCCTGTGGGAAGGCGAGCAGTACTTC. Amino acid sequence: CASSLDRSLWEGEQYF. The gene calls are TRBV7-4 and TRBJ2-5, with no clear D. The J call may be faulty, since TRBJ2-7 better matches the DNA end. The CDR3 runs 16 residues. Germline CDR1 reads SGHVT; CDR2 reads SQSDAQ.

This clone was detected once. The CDR3 region is CASSLPGTGGWSNEKLFF. CDR3 nucleotides: TGTGCCAGCAGCCTGCCTGGGACAGGGGGTTGGTCTAATGAAAAACTGTTTTTT. The chain recombines TRBV28 with TRBJ1-4, with 11 positions matching TRBD1. Trimming took 6 bases from V and 3 from J; bases not matched to a gene: 12. The CDR3 runs to 18 residues. Germline CDR1 is MDHEN and CDR2 is SYDVKM.

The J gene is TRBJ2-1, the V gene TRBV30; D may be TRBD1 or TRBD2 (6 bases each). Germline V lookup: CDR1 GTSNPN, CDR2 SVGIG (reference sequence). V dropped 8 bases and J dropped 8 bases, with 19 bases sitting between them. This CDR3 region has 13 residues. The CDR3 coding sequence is TGTGCCCACCGGGCCAGGGGAGGCCATGAGCAGTTCTTC. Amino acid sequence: CAHRARGGHEQFF.

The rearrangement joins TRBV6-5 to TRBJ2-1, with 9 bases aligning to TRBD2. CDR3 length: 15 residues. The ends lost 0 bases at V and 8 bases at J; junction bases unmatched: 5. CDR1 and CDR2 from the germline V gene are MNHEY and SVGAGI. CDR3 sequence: CASSYSWRGGDEQFF. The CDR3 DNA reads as TGTGCCAGCAGTTACTCATGGCGGGGGGGCGATGAGCAGTTCTTC.

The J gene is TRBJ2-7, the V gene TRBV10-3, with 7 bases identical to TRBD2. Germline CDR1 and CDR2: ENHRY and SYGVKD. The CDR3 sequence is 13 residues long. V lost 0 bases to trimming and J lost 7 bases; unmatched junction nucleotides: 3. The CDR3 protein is CAISESGGTEQYF. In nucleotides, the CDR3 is TGTGCCATCAGTGAGTCGGGGGGGACGGAGCAGTACTTC.

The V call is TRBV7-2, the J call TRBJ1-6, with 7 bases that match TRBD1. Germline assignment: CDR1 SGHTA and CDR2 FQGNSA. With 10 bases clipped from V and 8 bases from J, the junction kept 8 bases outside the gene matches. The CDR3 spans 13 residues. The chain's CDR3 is CATRGQRDSPLHF. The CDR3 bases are TGTGCCACCAGGGGACAGAGGGATTCACCCCTCCACTTT. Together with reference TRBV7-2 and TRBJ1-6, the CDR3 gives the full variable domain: GAGVSQSPSNKVTEKGKDVELRCDPISGHTALYWYRQSLGQGLEFLIYFQGNSAPDKSGLPSDRFSAERTGGSVSTLTIQRTQQEDSAVYLCATRGQRDSPLHFGNGTRLTVT.

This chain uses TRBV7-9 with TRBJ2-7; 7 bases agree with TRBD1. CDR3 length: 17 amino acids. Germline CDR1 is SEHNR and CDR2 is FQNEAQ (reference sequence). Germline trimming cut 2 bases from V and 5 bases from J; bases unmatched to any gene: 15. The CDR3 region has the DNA TGTGCCAGCAGCTTAAGGGACAGCCATCTAAGGGGGAACGAGCAGTACTTC. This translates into CASSLRDSHLRGNEQYF.

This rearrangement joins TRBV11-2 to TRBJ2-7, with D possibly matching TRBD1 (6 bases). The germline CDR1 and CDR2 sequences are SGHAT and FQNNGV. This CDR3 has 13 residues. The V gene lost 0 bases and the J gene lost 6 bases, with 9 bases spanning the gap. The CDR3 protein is CASSLDRGSEQYF. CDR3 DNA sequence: TGTGCCAGCAGCTTAGATAGGGGGTCCGAGCAGTACTTC.

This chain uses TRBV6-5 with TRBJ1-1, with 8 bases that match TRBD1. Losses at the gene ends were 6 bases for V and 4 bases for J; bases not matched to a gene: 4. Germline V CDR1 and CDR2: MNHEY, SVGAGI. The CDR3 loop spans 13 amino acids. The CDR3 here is CASRRDRGTEAFF. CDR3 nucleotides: TGTGCCAGCAGACGCGACAGGGGCACTGAAGCTTTCTTT.

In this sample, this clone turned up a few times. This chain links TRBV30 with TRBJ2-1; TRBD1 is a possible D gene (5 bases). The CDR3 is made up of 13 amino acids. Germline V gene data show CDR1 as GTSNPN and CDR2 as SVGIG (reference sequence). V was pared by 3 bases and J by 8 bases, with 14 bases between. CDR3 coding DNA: TGTGCCTGGAGCCGTCCAGGGTTAGATGAGCAGTTCTTC. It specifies CAWSRPGLDEQFF.

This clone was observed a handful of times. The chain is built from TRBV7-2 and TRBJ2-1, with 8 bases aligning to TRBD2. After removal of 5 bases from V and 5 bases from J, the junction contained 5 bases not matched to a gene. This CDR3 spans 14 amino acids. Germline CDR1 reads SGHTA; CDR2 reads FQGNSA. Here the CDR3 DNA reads TGTGCCAGCAGCCTTAGCGGGACCAACAATGAGCAGTTCTTC. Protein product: CASSLSGTNNEQFF.

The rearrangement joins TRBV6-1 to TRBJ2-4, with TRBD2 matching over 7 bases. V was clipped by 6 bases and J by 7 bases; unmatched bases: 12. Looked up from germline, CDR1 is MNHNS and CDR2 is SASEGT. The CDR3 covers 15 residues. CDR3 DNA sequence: TGTGCCAGCAGCGCCTTGGGGGGGATCGGGAACATTCAGTACTTC. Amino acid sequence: CASSALGGIGNIQYF.